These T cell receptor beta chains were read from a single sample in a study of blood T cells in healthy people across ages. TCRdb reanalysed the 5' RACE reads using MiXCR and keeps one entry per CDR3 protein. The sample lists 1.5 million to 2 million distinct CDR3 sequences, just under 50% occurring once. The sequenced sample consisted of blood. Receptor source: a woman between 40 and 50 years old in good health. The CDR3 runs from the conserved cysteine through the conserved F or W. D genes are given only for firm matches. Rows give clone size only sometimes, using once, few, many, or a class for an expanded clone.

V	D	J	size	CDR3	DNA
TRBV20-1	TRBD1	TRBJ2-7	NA	CSAFRTGTGVNEQYF	TGCAGTGCGTTCAGAACCGGGACAGGGGTTAACGAGCAGTACTTC
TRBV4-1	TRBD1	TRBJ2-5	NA	CASSQEDRGRLETQYF	TGCGCCAGCAGCCAAGAAGACAGGGGCCGTTTGGAGACCCAGTACTTC
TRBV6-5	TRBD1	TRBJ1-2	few	CASSTYRDREVGNYGYTF	TGTGCCAGCAGTACTTACCGGGACAGGGAAGTGGGGAACTATGGCTACACCTTC
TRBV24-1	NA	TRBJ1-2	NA	CATSDWGSNYGYTF	TGTGCCACCAGTGATTGGGGCAGTAATTATGGCTACACCTTC
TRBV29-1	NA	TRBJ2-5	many	CSVAGGVETQYF	TGCAGCGTTGCTGGGGGTGTAGAGACCCAGTACTTC
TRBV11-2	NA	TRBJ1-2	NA	CASSLDRGGEGYTF	TGTGCCAGCAGCTTAGACCGGGGAGGCGAGGGCTACACCTTC
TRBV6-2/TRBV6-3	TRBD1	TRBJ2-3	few	CASSDPGQGSDTQYF	TGTGCCAGCAGTGACCCGGGACAGGGGTCAGATACGCAGTATTTT
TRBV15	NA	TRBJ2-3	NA	CATSPAPGTDTQYF	TGTGCCACTAGTCCGGCCCCAGGCACAGATACGCAGTATTTT
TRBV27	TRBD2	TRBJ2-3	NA	CASSPAPAGPTDTQYF	TGTGCCAGCAGTCCCGCCCCAGCGGGGCCCACGGATACGCAGTATTTT
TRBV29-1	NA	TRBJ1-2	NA	CSVVEGFDGYTF	TGCAGCGTTGTGGAAGGGTTCGATGGCTACACCTTC
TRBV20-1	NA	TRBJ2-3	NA	CSASSTGRSSDTQYF	TGCAGTGCTAGTAGTACAGGGAGGTCCTCAGATACGCAGTATTTT
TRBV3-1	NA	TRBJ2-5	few	CASSQKRGSETQYF	TGTGCCAGCAGCCAAAAACGGGGCTCGGAGACCCAGTACTTC
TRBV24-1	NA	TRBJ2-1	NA	CATSDPRMERVSYNEQFF	TGTGCCACCAGTGATCCCCGAATGGAGCGGGTCTCCTACAATGAGCAGTTCTTC
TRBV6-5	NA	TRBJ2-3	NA	CVSSYSFGSTDTQYF	TGTGTCAGCAGTTACTCTTTTGGAAGCACAGATACGCAGTATTTT
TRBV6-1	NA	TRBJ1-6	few	CASTENGRRVSVRSPLHF	TGTGCCAGCACCGAAAACGGACGGCGGGTTTCTGTGCGCTCACCCCTCCACTTT
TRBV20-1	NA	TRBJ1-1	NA	CSGPGYASEAFF	TGCAGTGGACCGGGCTATGCCTCAGAGGCTTTCTTT
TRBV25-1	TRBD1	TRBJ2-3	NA	CASSEWQGAADTQYF	TGTGCCAGCAGTGAATGGCAGGGGGCGGCAGATACGCAGTATTTT
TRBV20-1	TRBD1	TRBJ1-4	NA	CSARDRDRGREKLFF	TGCAGTGCTAGAGATCGGGACAGGGGACGAGAAAAACTGTTTTTT
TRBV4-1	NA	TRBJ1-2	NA	CASSQDIQGRDYGYTF	TGCGCCAGCAGCCAAGATATCCAGGGTAGGGACTATGGCTACACCTTC
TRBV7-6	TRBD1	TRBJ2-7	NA	CASSSRDSHPYEQYF	TGTGCCAGCAGCTCCCGGGACAGCCACCCCTACGAGCAGTACTTC
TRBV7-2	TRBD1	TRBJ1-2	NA	CASSLGAGGIYGYTF	TGTGCCAGCAGCCTAGGGGCAGGGGGCATCTATGGCTACACCTTC
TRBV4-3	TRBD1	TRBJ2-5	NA	CASSQERNRGRAQYF	TGCGCCAGCAGCCAAGAGAGGAACAGGGGGAGAGCCCAGTACTTC
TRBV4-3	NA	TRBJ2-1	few	CASSQSSTFNEQFF	TGCGCCAGCAGCCAATCGAGCACGTTCAATGAGCAGTTCTTC
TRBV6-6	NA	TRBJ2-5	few	CASKSTAQETQYF	TGTGCCAGCAAGAGTACAGCCCAAGAGACCCAGTACTTC
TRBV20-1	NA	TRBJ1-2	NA	CSASMDNYGYTF	TGCAGTGCTAGCATGGATAACTATGGCTACACCTTC
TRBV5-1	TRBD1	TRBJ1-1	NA	CASSLGSGQGEAFF	TGCGCCAGCAGCTTGGGTTCGGGACAGGGGGAGGCTTTCTTT
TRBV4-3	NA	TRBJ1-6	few	CASSQSWTADNSPLHF	TGCGCCAGCAGCCAGAGTTGGACAGCAGATAATTCACCCCTCCACTTT
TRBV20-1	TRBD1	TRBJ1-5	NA	CSARGGQPSNQPQHF	TGCAGTGCTAGAGGGGGACAGCCTTCCAATCAGCCCCAGCATTTT
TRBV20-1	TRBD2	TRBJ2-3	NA	CSARGGLAGADTQYF	TGCAGTGCTAGAGGGGGACTAGCGGGAGCAGATACGCAGTATTTT
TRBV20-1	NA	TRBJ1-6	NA	CSARDLNGGSYNSPLHF	TGCAGTGCTAGAGATCTGAACGGCGGCTCCTATAATTCACCCCTCCACTTT
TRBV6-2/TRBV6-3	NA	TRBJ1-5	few	CASRTGHGSNQPQHF	TGTGCCAGCAGGACGGGACACGGTAGCAATCAGCCCCAGCATTTT
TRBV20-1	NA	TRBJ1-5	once	CSALKDSYSNQPQHF	TGCAGTGCTCTTAAGGACAGCTATAGCAATCAGCCCCAGCATTTT
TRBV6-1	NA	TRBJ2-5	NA	CASSGGLTSGGTQYF	TGTGCCAGCAGTGGGGGCCTGACTAGTGGGGGGACCCAGTACTTC
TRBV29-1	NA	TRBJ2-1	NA	CSVDEQAAINEQFF	TGCAGCGTTGATGAACAGGCAGCTATCAATGAGCAGTTCTTC
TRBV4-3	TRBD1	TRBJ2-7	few	CASSRVTGAYEQYF	TGCGCCAGCAGTCGAGTGACAGGGGCCTACGAGCAGTACTTC
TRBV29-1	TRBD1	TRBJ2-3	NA	CSTWTGGRDTQYF	TGCAGCACCTGGACAGGGGGCAGAGATACGCAGTATTTT
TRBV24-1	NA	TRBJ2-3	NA	CATSDLTTGPDTQYF	TGTGCCACCAGTGATTTGACAACAGGGCCAGATACGCAGTATTTT
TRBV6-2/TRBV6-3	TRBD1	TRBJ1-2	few	CASSLFGTESNGYTF	TGTGCCAGCAGTTTATTTGGGACAGAGAGCAATGGCTACACCTTC
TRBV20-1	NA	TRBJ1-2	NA	CSARADGYGYTF	TGCAGTGCTAGAGCCGACGGGTATGGCTACACCTTC
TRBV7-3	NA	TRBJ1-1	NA	CASSLSMGTTEAFF	TGTGCCAGCAGCTTAAGTATGGGGACCACTGAAGCTTTCTTT
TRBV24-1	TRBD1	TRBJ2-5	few	CATSPTKTGDAGETQYF	TGTGCCACCAGTCCAACCAAAACAGGGGATGCAGGGGAGACCCAGTACTTC
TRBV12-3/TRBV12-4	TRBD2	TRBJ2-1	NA	CASRKTGGQGNEQFF	TGTGCCAGCAGAAAAACGGGGGGGCAGGGCAATGAGCAGTTCTTC
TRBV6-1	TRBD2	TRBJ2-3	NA	CASSANLRGGYPTDTQYF	TGTGCCAGCAGTGCTAACCTGCGCGGGGGGTATCCCACAGATACGCAGTATTTT
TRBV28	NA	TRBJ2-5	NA	CASSSHSPQYF	TGTGCCAGCAGTTCCCACTCCCCCCAGTACTTC
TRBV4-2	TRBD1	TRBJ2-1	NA	CASSQPGTGRGSTYNEQFF	TGTGCCAGCAGCCAGCCCGGGACAGGGAGAGGGAGCACCTACAATGAGCAGTTCTTC
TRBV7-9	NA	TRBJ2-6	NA	CASRPSMIRVPAGANVLTF	TGTGCCAGCAGACCATCGATGATCAGGGTCCCGGCCGGGGCCAACGTCCTGACTTTC
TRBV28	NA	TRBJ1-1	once	CASSLYGITEAFF	TGTGCCAGCAGTTTATACGGGATAACTGAAGCTTTCTTT
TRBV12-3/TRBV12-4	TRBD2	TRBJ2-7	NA	CASSAFGVGGGYEQYF	TGTGCCAGCAGTGCCTTTGGGGTGGGCGGGGGCTACGAGCAGTACTTC
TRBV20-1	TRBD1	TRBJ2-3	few	CSATETGAPATQYF	TGCAGTGCTACAGAGACAGGGGCCCCAGCTACGCAGTATTTT
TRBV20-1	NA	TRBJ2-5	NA	CSARSGGQTQYF	TGCAGTGCTAGAAGCGGCGGACAGACCCAGTACTTC
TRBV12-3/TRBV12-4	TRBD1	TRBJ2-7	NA	CASRNSGTGSRKQYF	TGTGCCAGCAGAAACTCCGGGACAGGGTCAAGAAAGCAGTACTTC
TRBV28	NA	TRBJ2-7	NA	CASSLWDNTYEQYF	TGTGCCAGCAGTTTATGGGACAATACCTACGAGCAGTACTTC
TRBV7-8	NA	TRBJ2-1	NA	CASSLRDISNYNEQLF	TGTGCCAGCAGCCTAAGGGACATCTCCAACTACAATGAGCAGTTATTC
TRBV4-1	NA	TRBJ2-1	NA	CASSAWAPPQGQFF	TGCGCCAGCAGCGCCTGGGCCCCCCCGCAAGGGCAGTTCTTC
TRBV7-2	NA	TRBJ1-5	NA	CASSPDTLNSNQPQHF	TGTGCCAGCAGCCCAGATACCTTAAATAGCAATCAGCCCCAGCATTTT
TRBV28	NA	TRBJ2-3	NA	CASLVRESDTQYF	TGTGCCAGCTTAGTTAGGGAGTCAGATACGCAGTATTTT
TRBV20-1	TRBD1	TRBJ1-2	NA	CSARDQGQGVRNYGYTF	TGCAGTGCTAGAGATCAGGGACAGGGGGTCCGTAACTATGGCTACACCTTC
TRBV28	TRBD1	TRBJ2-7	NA	CASSPLGTGVLEQYF	TGTGCCAGCAGTCCCCTCGGGACAGGGGTTCTCGAGCAGTACTTC
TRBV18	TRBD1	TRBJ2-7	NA	CASSPPFGTGDSYEQYF	TGTGCCAGCTCACCACCGTTTGGGACAGGGGACTCCTACGAGCAGTACTTC